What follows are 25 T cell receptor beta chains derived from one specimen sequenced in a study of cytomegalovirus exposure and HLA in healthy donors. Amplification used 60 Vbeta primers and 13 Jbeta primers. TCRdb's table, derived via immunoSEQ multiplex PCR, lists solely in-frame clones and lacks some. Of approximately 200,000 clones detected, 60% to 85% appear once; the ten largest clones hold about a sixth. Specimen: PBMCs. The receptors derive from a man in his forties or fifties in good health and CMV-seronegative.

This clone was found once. The CDR3 nucleotides are TGTGCCAGCGTCACTAGCGGGAGATCCCACGAGCAGTACTTC. Protein sequence: CASVTSGRSHEQYF. The V and J genes are TRBV28 and TRBJ2-7; 11 bases fit TRBD2. The CDR3 consists of 14 residues. Germline loops: CDR1 MDHEN, CDR2 SYDVKM. V lost 8 bases and J lost 5; bases outside the gene matches: 8. The whole variable domain, remainder taken from reference TRBV28 and TRBJ2-7, is DVKVTQSSRYLVKRTGEKVFLECVQDMDHENMFWYRQDPGLGLRLIYFSYDVKMKEKGDIPEGYSVSREKKERFSLILESASTNQTSMYLCASVTSGRSHEQYFGPGTRLTVT.

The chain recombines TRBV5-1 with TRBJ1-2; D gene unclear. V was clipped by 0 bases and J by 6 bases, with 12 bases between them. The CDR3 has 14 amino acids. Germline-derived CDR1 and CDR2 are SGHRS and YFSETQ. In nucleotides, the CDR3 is TGCGCCAGCAGCTTGGGTCAGACGGAGAATGGCTACACCTTC. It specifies CASSLGQTENGYTF.

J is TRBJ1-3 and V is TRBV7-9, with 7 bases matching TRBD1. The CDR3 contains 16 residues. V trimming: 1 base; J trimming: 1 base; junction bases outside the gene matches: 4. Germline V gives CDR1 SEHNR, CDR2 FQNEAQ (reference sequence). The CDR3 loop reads CASSLGGDSSGNTIYF. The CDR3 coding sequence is TGTGCCAGCAGCTTAGGGGGGGACAGTTCTGGAAACACCATATATTTT. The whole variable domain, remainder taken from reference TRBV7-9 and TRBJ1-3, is DTGVSQNPRHKITKRGQNVTFRCDPISEHNRLYWYRQTLGQGPEFLTYFQNEAQLEKSRLLSDRFSAERPKGSFSTLEIQRTEQGDSAMYLCASSLGGDSSGNTIYFGEGSWLTVV.

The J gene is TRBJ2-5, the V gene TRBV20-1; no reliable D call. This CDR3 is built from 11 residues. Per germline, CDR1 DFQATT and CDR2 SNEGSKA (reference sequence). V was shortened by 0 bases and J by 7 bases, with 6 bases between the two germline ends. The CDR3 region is CSARDPRTQYF. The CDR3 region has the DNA TGCAGTGCTAGAGACCCCAGGACCCAGTACTTC.

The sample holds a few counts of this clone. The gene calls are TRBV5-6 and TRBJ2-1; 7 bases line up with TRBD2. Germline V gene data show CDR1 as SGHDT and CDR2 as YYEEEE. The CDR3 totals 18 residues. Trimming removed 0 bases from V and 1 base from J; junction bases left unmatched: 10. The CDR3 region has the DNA TGTGCCAGCAGCTTGGAGACTAGCAGAACCTTATCCTACAATGAGCAGTTCTTC. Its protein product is CASSLETSRTLSYNEQFF.

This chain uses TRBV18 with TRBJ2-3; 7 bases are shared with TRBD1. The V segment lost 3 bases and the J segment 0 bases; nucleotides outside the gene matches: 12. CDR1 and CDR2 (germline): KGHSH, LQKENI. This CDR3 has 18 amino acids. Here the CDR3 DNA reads TGTGCCAGCTCACCTTCCGGGACAGTCCCCCTTAGCACAGATACGCAGTATTTT. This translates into CASSPSGTVPLSTDTQYF.

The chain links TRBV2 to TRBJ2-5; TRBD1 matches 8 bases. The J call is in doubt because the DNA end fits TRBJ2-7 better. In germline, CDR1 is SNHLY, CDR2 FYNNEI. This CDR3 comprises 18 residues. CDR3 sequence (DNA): TGTGCCAGCAGTGAAATGGCCCCAGGACAGGGTGAGCCCTACGAGCAGTACTTC. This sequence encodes CASSEMAPGQGEPYEQYF.

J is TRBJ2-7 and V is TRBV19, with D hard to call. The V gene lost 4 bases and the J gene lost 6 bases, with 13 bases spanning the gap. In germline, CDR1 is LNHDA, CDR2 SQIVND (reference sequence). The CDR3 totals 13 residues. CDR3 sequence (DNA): TGTGCCAGTAGTACAACGACCGAGCGCGAGCAGTACTTC. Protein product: CASSTTTEREQYF.

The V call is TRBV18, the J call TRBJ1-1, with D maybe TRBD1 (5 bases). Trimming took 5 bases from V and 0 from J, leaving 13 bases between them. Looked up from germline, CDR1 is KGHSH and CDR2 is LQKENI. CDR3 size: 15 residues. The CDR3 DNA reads TGTGCCAGCTCAGCCGACAGTGCAATGAACACTGAAGCTTTCTTT. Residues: CASSADSAMNTEAFF.

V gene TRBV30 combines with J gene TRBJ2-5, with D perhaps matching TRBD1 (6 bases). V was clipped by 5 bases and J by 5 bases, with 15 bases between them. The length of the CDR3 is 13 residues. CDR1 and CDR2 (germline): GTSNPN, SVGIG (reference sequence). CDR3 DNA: TGTGCCTGGGAAACTCAGGGGACGGAGACCCAGTACTTC. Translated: CAWETQGTETQYF.

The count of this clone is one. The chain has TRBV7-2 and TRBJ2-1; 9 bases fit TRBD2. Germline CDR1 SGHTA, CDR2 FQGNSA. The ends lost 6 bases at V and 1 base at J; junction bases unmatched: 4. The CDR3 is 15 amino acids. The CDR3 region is CASRPTSGSYNEQFF. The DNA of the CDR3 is TGTGCCAGCAGACCCACTAGCGGGTCCTACAATGAGCAGTTCTTC.

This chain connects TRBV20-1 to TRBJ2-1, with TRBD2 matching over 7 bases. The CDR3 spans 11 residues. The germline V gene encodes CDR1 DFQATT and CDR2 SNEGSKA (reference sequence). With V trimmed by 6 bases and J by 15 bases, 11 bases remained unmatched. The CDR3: CSAARGLRWFF. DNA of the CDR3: TGCAGTGCGGCGAGGGGACTACGTTGGTTCTTC.

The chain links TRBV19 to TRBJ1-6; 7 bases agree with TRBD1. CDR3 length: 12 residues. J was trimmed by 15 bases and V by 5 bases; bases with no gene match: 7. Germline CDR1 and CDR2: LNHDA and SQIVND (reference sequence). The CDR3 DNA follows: TGTGCCAGTAGTCGGGACAGACTTCACCTCCACTTT. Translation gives CASSRDRLHLHF.

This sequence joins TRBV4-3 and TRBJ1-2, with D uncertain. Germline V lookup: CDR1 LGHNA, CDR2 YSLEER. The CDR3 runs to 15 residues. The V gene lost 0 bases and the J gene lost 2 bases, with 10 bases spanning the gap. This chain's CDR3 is CASSQDLAGNYGYTF. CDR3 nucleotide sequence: TGCGCCAGCAGCCAAGATCTTGCGGGAAACTATGGCTACACCTTC.

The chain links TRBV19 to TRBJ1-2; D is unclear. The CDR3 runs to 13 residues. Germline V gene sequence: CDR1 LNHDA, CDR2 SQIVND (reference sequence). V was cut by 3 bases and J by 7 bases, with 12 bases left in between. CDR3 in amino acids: CASSIGQRFGYTF. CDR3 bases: TGTGCCAGTAGTATCGGTCAGCGATTTGGCTACACCTTC.

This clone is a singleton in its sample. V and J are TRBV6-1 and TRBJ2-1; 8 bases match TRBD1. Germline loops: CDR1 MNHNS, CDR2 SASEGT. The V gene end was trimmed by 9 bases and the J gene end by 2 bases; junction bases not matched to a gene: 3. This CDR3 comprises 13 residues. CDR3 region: CASTQGAYNEQFF. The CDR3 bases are TGTGCCAGTACACAGGGGGCCTACAATGAGCAGTTCTTC.

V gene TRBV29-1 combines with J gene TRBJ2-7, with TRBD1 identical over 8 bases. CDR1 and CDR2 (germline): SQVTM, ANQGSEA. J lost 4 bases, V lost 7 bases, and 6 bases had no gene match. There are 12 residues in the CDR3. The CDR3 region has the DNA TGCAGCGGAGAGACAGGGGCTTACGAGCAGTACTTC. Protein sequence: CSGETGAYEQYF.

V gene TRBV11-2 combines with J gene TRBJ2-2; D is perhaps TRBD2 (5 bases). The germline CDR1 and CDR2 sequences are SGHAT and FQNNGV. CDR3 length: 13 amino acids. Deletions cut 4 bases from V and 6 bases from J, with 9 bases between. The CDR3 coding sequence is TGTGCCAGCAGCTCGGACGGGGCCGGGGAGCTGTTTTTT. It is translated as CASSSDGAGELFF.

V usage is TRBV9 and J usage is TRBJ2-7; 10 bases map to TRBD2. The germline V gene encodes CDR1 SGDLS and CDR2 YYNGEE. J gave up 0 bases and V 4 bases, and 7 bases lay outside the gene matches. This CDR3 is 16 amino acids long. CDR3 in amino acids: CASSPGVAGGSYEQYF. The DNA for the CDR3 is TGTGCCAGCAGCCCCGGAGTAGCGGGAGGCTCCTACGAGCAGTACTTC.

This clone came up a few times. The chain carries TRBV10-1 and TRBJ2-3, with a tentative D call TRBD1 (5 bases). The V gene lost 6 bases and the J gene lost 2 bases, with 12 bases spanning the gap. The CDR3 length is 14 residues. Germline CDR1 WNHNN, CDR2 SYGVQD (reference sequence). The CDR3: CASSQGSITDTQYF. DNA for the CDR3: TGCGCCAGCAGCCAGGGATCGATCACAGATACGCAGTATTTT.

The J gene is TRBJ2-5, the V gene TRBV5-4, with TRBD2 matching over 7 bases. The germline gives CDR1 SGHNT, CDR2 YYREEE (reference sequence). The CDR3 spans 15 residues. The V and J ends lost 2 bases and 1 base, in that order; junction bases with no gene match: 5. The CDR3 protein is CASSFGASGQETQYF. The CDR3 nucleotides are TGTGCCAGCAGCTTTGGGGCTAGCGGCCAAGAGACCCAGTACTTC.

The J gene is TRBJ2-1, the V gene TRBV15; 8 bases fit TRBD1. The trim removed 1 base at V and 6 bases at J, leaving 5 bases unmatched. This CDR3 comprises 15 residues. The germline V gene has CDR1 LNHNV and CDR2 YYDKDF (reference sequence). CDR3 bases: TGTGCCACCAGCAGAGGACAGGGGTGGACCAATGAGCAGTTCTTC. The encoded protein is CATSRGQGWTNEQFF.

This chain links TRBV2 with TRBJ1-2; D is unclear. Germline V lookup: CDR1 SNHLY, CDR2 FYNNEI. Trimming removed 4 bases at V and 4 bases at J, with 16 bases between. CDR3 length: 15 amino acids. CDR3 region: CASSGPGRVLYGYTF. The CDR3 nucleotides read TGTGCCAGCAGTGGTCCTGGGAGGGTCCTCTATGGCTACACCTTC.

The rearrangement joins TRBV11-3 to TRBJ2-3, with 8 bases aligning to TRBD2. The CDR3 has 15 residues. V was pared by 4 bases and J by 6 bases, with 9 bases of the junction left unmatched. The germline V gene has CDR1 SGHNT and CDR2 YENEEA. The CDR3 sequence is CASSSSRGGWDTQYF. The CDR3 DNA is TGTGCCAGCAGCTCGAGTCGGGGGGGCTGGGATACGCAGTATTTT. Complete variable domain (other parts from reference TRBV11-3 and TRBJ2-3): EAGVVQSPRYKIIEKKQPVAFWCNPISGHNTLYWYLQNLGQGPELLIRYENEEAVDDSQLPKDRFSAERLKGVDSTLKIQPAELGDSAVYLCASSSSRGGWDTQYFGPGTRLTVL.

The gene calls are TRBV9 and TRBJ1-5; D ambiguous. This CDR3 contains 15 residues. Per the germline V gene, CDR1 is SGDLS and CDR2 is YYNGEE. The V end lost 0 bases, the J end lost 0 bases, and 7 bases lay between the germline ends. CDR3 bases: TGTGCCAGCAGCGTAGGTCACAATAGCAATCAGCCCCAGCATTTT. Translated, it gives CASSVGHNSNQPQHF.